These 29 T cell receptor beta chains originate from one sample sequenced in a study of blood T cell repertoires in COVID-19. Generated by immunoSEQ multiplex PCR, the TCRdb table keeps only in-frame clones and is missing some. The sample records about 67,000 clones, 88% being singletons. Sequencing was performed on peripheral blood. The source is a woman in her sixties or seventies with acute or convalescent COVID-19.

The chain couples TRBV6-6 to TRBJ1-2; tentatively, D is TRBD1 (5 bases). The CDR3 covers 12 residues. Trimming cost V 5 bases and J 4 bases, with 8 bases left between them. Germline-derived CDR1 and CDR2 are MNHNY and SVGAGI (reference sequence). CDR3 protein: CASSQDSYGYTF. The CDR3 DNA is TGTGCCAGCAGTCAAGACAGCTATGGCTACACCTTC.

The rearrangement links TRBV12-5 to TRBJ1-5, with D hard to call. CDR3 length equals 19 residues. Germline V gene data show CDR1 as LGHNT and CDR2 as FRNRAP. The V end was cut by 1 base, the J end by 3 bases, with 22 bases between. The CDR3 spells CASGLARKTDGEDNQPQHF. CDR3 nucleotides: TGTGCTAGTGGTTTGGCCCGGAAGACGGACGGGGAAGACAATCAGCCCCAGCATTTT.

The CDR3 DNA follows: TGTGCCAGCTCACCAACTTCTAGCGGGAACACAGATACGCAGTATTTT. This gives the protein CASSPTSSGNTDTQYF. This chain uses TRBV18 with TRBJ2-3; 9 nucleotides match TRBD2. CDR3 length equals 16 residues. The V and J ends lost 2 bases and 2 bases, in that order; junction bases with no gene match: 5. Germline loops: CDR1 KGHSH, CDR2 LQKENI.

Only one count was recorded for this clone. V gene TRBV6-5 combines with J gene TRBJ1-4, with 9 positions matching TRBD1. This CDR3 is built from 15 residues. The germline CDR1 and CDR2 sequences are MNHEY and SVGAGI. V lost 5 bases, J lost 3 bases, and 4 bases stayed unmatched. CDR3 sequence reads: CASSLWDRANEKLFF. In nucleotides, the CDR3 is TGTGCCAGCAGTCTTTGGGACAGGGCTAATGAAAAACTGTTTTTT.

J is TRBJ1-2 and V is TRBV3-1 (or the pseudogene TRBV3-2), with 7 bases aligning to TRBD1. With 1 base clipped from V and 4 bases from J, the junction kept 6 bases outside the gene matches. Germline CDR1 reads LGHDT; CDR2 reads YNNKEL (reference sequence). The CDR3 is made up of 15 amino acids. This CDR3 reads CASSQAGQRIYGYTF. The CDR3 DNA follows: TGTGCCAGCAGCCAAGCGGGACAGCGTATCTATGGCTACACCTTC.

The V gene is TRBV2, the J gene TRBJ2-3, with 7 bases matching TRBD2. Per germline, CDR1 SNHLY and CDR2 FYNNEI. CDR3 length equals 15 residues. Trimming cost V 6 bases and J 4 bases; bases outside gene matches: 10. CDR3 region: CASSHGTIYPDTQYF. The CDR3 DNA is TGTGCCAGCAGCCACGGGACTATTTATCCAGATACGCAGTATTTT.

V usage is TRBV20-1 and J usage is TRBJ2-2; TRBD1 agrees at 7 bases. The germline CDR1 and CDR2 sequences are DFQATT and SNEGSKA (reference sequence). The CDR3 is made up of 15 amino acids. With V trimmed by 3 bases and J by 7 bases, 11 bases remained unmatched. CDR3 amino acids: CSASKDRRHHGELFF. In DNA, the CDR3 is TGCAGTGCTAGTAAGGACAGGAGACACCACGGGGAGCTGTTTTTT.

This clone was counted only a few times. The CDR3 region has the DNA TGTGCCAGCAGCCCCTTGACAGGGGCTGGAAACACCATATATTTT. This codes for CASSPLTGAGNTIYF. The chain employs TRBV7-8 and TRBJ1-3, with 8 bases matching TRBD1. The CDR3 loop spans 15 amino acids. Germline values: CDR1 SGHVS, CDR2 FQNEAQ. J lost 2 bases, V lost 5 bases, and 5 bases had no gene match.

This clone was observed once. CDR3 sequence: CASSSDLTSGTGELFF. DNA for the CDR3: TGTGCCAGCAGCTCCGACCTGACTAGCGGAACCGGGGAGCTGTTTTTT. This chain links TRBV7-6 with TRBJ2-2; TRBD2 aligns across 9 bases. The CDR3 extends over 16 amino acids. V shed 4 bases, J shed 5 bases, and the junction held 8 bases outside the gene matches. Germline V lookup: CDR1 SGHVS, CDR2 FNYEAQ.

The rearrangement joins TRBV7-9 to TRBJ2-7; D is undetermined. Germline V gene data show CDR1 as SEHNR and CDR2 as FQNEAQ (reference sequence). Trimming pared 5 bases from V and 3 bases from J, leaving 20 bases between. This CDR3 has 16 residues. The CDR3 is CASSRTTSAPIYEQYV. The CDR3 nucleotides read TGTGCCAGCAGCCGAACTACCTCAGCCCCCATCTACGAGCAGTACGTC.

The chain joins TRBV29-1 to TRBJ2-2, with TRBD1 matching over 8 bases. V shed 1 base and J 0 bases; nucleotides not matched to a gene: 1. The CDR3 covers 15 residues. The germline V gene encodes CDR1 SQVTM and CDR2 ANQGSEA. The CDR3 DNA follows: TGCAGCGTTGAAGGACAGGGGCCGAACACCGGGGAGCTGTTTTTT. This sequence encodes CSVEGQGPNTGELFF.

The chain carries TRBV6-1 and TRBJ1-2; no clear D. Germline loops: CDR1 MNHNS, CDR2 SASEGT. Trimming left V 1 base short and J 3 bases short, with 15 bases between. This CDR3 has 16 amino acids. The DNA of the CDR3 is TGTGCCAGCAGTGAAGTCCCCAGGAGGCGGTACTATGGCTACACCTTC. Encoded protein: CASSEVPRRRYYGYTF.

The chain couples TRBV7-7 to TRBJ2-1, with 10 bases identical to TRBD2. V lost 2 bases, J lost 6 bases, and 4 bases stayed unmatched. The CDR3 totals 15 residues. Germline-derived CDR1 and CDR2 are SSHAT and FNYEAQ (reference sequence). CDR3 protein: CASSLSLAGANEQFF. The CDR3 coding sequence is TGTGCCAGCAGCTTAAGCCTAGCGGGAGCCAATGAGCAGTTCTTC.

The chain combines TRBV5-4 with TRBJ1-2, with D uncertain. This CDR3 region has 13 residues. Between the trimmed V and J ends, which lost 3 bases and 2 bases, there was a span of 8 bases. Germline lookup yields CDR1 SGHNT and CDR2 YYREEE (reference sequence). The CDR3 nucleotides are TGTGCCAGCAGCTCGCCAGTCAACTATGGCTACACCTTC. This gives the protein CASSSPVNYGYTF.

This chain's CDR3 is CASSNRNTEAFF. Here the CDR3 DNA reads TGTGCCAGCAGCAACAGGAACACTGAAGCTTTCTTT. The genes are TRBV9 and TRBJ1-1, with no clear D. V lost 4 bases and J lost 1, with 5 bases in between. The CDR3 has 12 residues. Looked up from germline, CDR1 is SGDLS and CDR2 is YYNGEE.

Only a few counts were recorded for this clone. The chain is built from TRBV2 and TRBJ2-7; 8 bases line up with TRBD2. V was pared by 7 bases and J by 3 bases, with 8 bases of the junction left unmatched. Per the germline V gene, CDR1 is SNHLY and CDR2 is FYNNEI. This CDR3 spans 14 amino acids. CDR3 coding DNA: TGTGCCAGCACCCCGGGGCTAGCGGGCTACGAGCAGTACGTC. It translates to CASTPGLAGYEQYV.

The chain links TRBV6-1 to TRBJ2-3; TRBD2 aligns across 7 bases. Germline-derived CDR1 and CDR2 are MNHNS and SASEGT. This CDR3 spans 14 amino acids. V was pared by 0 bases and J by 5 bases, with 2 bases of the junction left unmatched. CDR3 bases: TGTGCCAGCAGTGAAGCTGGGGGGGGAGATACGCAGTATTTT. This gives the protein CASSEAGGGDTQYF.

The rearrangement uses TRBV28 and TRBJ2-5, with 8 nucleotides matching TRBD2. The CDR3 sequence is 15 residues long. The J segment lost 5 bases and the V segment lost 6 bases, leaving 11 bases of the junction unmatched. Germline CDR1 MDHEN, CDR2 SYDVKM. CDR3 coding DNA: TGTGCCAGCAGCTTGTCCAGCGGGGGTTCGGAGACCCAGTACTTC. It yields the protein CASSLSSGGSETQYF.

This chain connects TRBV6-5 to TRBJ1-4; unclear D gene. The CDR3 has 15 residues. V lost 2 bases and J lost 8, with 15 bases in between. Germline V gene lookup returns CDR1 MNHEY and CDR2 SVGAGI. The chain's CDR3 is CASSYATAAGEKLFF. The DNA for the CDR3 is TGTGCCAGCAGTTACGCCACAGCGGCTGGCGAAAAACTGTTTTTT.

The chain has TRBV21-1 and TRBJ2-7; TRBD2 reflects the table's D call only, with no check against the DNA. TRBV21-1 is designated a pseudogene. The CDR3 totals 12 residues. CDR3 region: CASSKPEDEQYV. CDR3 nucleotide sequence: TGTGCCAGCAGCAAACCCGAGGACGAGCAGTACGTC.

The rearrangement uses TRBV18 and TRBJ1-3; a possible D gene is TRBD1 (6 bases). The V end was cut by 1 base, the J end by 4 bases, with 14 bases between. Germline assignment: CDR1 KGHSH and CDR2 LQKENI. The CDR3 runs to 16 residues. The CDR3 here is CASSPLHRESGNTIYF. In nucleotides, the CDR3 is TGTGCCAGCTCACCACTCCACAGGGAATCCGGAAACACCATATATTTT.

V gene TRBV6-5 combines with J gene TRBJ1-6, with TRBD1 identical over 9 bases. The length of the CDR3 is 14 residues. Germline CDR1 is MNHEY and CDR2 is SVGAGI. Trimming cost V 6 bases and J 9 bases; bases outside gene matches: 6. CDR3 nucleotides: TGTGCCAGCAGACGGGGACAGGGCGGTTCACCCCTCCACTTT. Translation: CASRRGQGGSPLHF.

V is TRBV6-4 and J is TRBJ2-1, with 11 bases fitting TRBD2. V gave up 1 base and J gave up 3 bases; unmatched junction bases: 2. The CDR3 is made up of 16 amino acids. Looked up from germline, CDR1 is MRHNA and CDR2 is SNTAGT. Here the CDR3 DNA reads TGTGCCAGCAGTGACTACGGACTAGCGGGCTACAATGAGCAGTTCTTC. Protein: CASSDYGLAGYNEQFF.

The J gene is TRBJ2-2, the V gene TRBV5-5; possibly TRBD2 for D (6 bases). Germline V gene lookup returns CDR1 SGHKS and CDR2 YYEKEE (reference sequence). The V end was cut by 4 bases, the J end by 3 bases, with 10 bases between. The CDR3 is made up of 14 amino acids. The CDR3 DNA reads TGTGCCAGCAGCGGAGGGCCGCACACCGGGGAGCTGTTTTTT. Protein sequence: CASSGGPHTGELFF.

The J gene is TRBJ1-6, the V gene TRBV19; 9 positions agree with TRBD1. Looked up from germline, CDR1 is LNHDA and CDR2 is SQIVND (reference sequence). The CDR3 consists of 17 residues. V shed 7 bases, J shed 12 bases, and the junction held 19 bases outside the gene matches. Here the CDR3 reads CASTISKGQGPLIPLHF. As DNA, the CDR3 is TGTGCCAGTACCATCTCGAAGGGACAGGGCCCCCTTATACCCCTCCACTTT.

The V and J genes are TRBV3-1 (or the pseudogene TRBV3-2) and TRBJ1-2; TRBD1 might be the D (5 bases). The CDR3 sequence is 15 residues long. V lost 2 bases, J lost 6 bases, and 16 bases lay in between. The V gene's germline CDR1 is LGHDT and CDR2 YNNKEL (reference sequence). The CDR3 DNA is TGTGCCAGCAGCCAACGTTCCGGGGGGAAGGATGGCTACACCTTC. This gives the protein CASSQRSGGKDGYTF.

This clone came up once. The chain links TRBV4-3 to TRBJ2-3, with TRBD2 as a possible D gene (6 bases). There are 16 residues in the CDR3. Trimming pared 1 base from V and 2 bases from J, leaving 13 bases between. Germline values: CDR1 LGHNA, CDR2 YSLEER. In DNA, the CDR3 is TGCGCCAGCAGCCAAGGGGGAGGAGGGGCCACAGATACGCAGTATTTT. This gives the protein CASSQGGGGATDTQYF.

The V call is TRBV18, the J call TRBJ2-1; TRBD2 is a possible D gene (6 bases). The germline gives CDR1 KGHSH, CDR2 LQKENI. The CDR3 extends over 14 amino acids. V gave up 1 base and J gave up 5 bases, with 9 bases separating them. This chain's CDR3 is CASSPRGGDNEQFF. CDR3 DNA sequence: TGTGCCAGCTCACCACGAGGCGGGGACAATGAGCAGTTCTTC.

This chain uses TRBV7-8 with TRBJ1-5, with D maybe TRBD1 (5 bases). Trimming took 5 bases from V and 7 from J, leaving 15 bases between them. Germline values: CDR1 SGHVS, CDR2 FQNEAQ. The CDR3 consists of 14 residues. This CDR3 reads CASSIRVTRQPQHF. The CDR3 bases are TGTGCCAGCAGCATCAGGGTGACTAGGCAGCCCCAGCATTTT.